These 21 T cell receptor beta chains originate from one sample sequenced in a study of control samples from healthy donors and cancer patients. The repertoire was sequenced with immunoSEQ multiplex PCR; TCRdb's copy has only in-frame clones and lacks some. The profile shows some 67,000 clones, 80% to 90% of them singletons. The source material was PBMCs. These receptor sequences come from a woman aged 45-60 years with head and neck cancer.

This clone is a singleton in its sample. The chain has TRBV6-2 or TRBV6-3 and TRBJ2-7; no reliable D call. Germline V gene data show CDR1 as MNHEY and CDR2 as SVGEGT. V shed 2 bases and J shed 1 base, with 9 bases lying between them. The CDR3 runs 14 residues. CDR3: CASSYAIPSYEQYF. CDR3 sequence (DNA): TGTGCCAGCAGTTACGCAATCCCGTCCTACGAGCAGTACTTC.

This clone was seen once. The chain combines TRBV30 with TRBJ2-7; D gene unclear. CDR3 length: 11 amino acids. V lost 2 bases, J lost 4 bases, and 6 bases lay in between. Germline values: CDR1 GTSNPN, CDR2 SVGIG (reference sequence). The CDR3 loop reads CAWSSRYEQYF. CDR3 in DNA: TGTGCCTGGAGTTCCCGATACGAGCAGTACTTC.

The chain recombines TRBV9 with TRBJ2-6; 12 bases fit TRBD1. The junction had 10 bases not matched to a gene; V was cut back by 4 bases and J by 2 bases. The germline V gene has CDR1 SGDLS and CDR2 YYNGEE. There are 19 residues in the CDR3. In DNA form, the CDR3 reads TGTGCCAGCAGCCCATCGCCGGGACAGGGGGCTGCTGGGGCCAACGTCCTGACTTTC. Its translation is CASSPSPGQGAAGANVLTF.

This clone has only a few counts. J is TRBJ1-1 and V is TRBV30, with TRBD1 identical over 11 bases. This CDR3 has 17 residues. Trimming cost V 5 bases and J 2 bases; bases outside gene matches: 13. Looked up from germline, CDR1 is GTSNPN and CDR2 is SVGIG (reference sequence). The CDR3 reads CAWAFGTDRGPNTEAFF. Written as DNA, the CDR3 is TGTGCCTGGGCCTTCGGGACGGACAGGGGGCCAAACACTGAAGCTTTCTTT.

This clone was counted once. The gene calls are TRBV7-6 and TRBJ1-1; D unclear. The CDR3 spans 13 residues. CDR1 SGHVS and CDR2 FNYEAQ come from the germline V gene. V shed 3 bases and J shed 1 base, with 6 bases lying between them. CDR3 coding DNA: TGTGCCAGCAGCTTCGACACGAACACTGAAGCTTTCTTT. Its translation is CASSFDTNTEAFF.

CDR3 loop: CASSPSANTEAFF. In nucleotides, the CDR3 is TGTGCCAGCTCACCAAGTGCGAACACTGAAGCTTTCTTT. The rearrangement uses TRBV18 and TRBJ1-1; D not certain. V was shortened by 2 bases and J by 1 base, with 5 bases between the two germline ends. The germline CDR1 and CDR2 sequences are KGHSH and LQKENI. This CDR3 spans 13 amino acids.

This sequence joins TRBV7-9 and TRBJ2-7, with a possible D match to TRBD1 (6 bases). The V gene's germline CDR1 is SEHNR and CDR2 FQNEAQ (reference sequence). This CDR3 region has 14 residues. The germline V and J ends were trimmed by 7 bases and 5 bases, with 18 bases remaining between them. In DNA form, the CDR3 reads TGTGCCAGCATGAAGGGGGTTCCAACAGACGAGCAGTACTTC. It yields the protein CASMKGVPTDEQYF.

In regard to this clone: Other DNA sequences in this sample translate to the same CDR3. The chain has TRBV29-1 and TRBJ2-1; D assignment may be TRBD1 or TRBD2 (5 bases each). Trimming left V 3 bases short and J 0 bases short, with 6 bases between. Germline V CDR1 and CDR2: SQVTM, ANQGSEA. The CDR3 is 13 residues long. The CDR3 loop reads CSVDGGSYNEQFF. Here the CDR3 DNA reads TGCAGCGTTGATGGGGGCTCCTACAATGAGCAGTTCTTC.

The rearrangement links TRBV5-4 to TRBJ2-1, with D possibly called TRBD1 or TRBD2 (5 bases each). CDR1 and CDR2 from the germline V gene are SGHNT and YYREEE (reference sequence). The CDR3 runs 15 residues. V lost 4 bases, J lost 4 bases, and 15 bases lay in between. In nucleotides, the CDR3 is TGTGCCAGCAGCCTAAGTCTTGGGACGTACAATGAGCAGTTCTTC. It yields the protein CASSLSLGTYNEQFF.

This clone was observed a few times. For the CDR3, the DNA is TGTGCCATCAGTGAGCAGGGGATTACTGGCTACACCTTC. Residues: CAISEQGITGYTF. The rearrangement joins TRBV10-3 to TRBJ1-2, with D possibly matching TRBD1 (6 bases). Trimming removed 2 bases at V and 7 bases at J, with 11 bases between. The CDR3 length is 13 residues. CDR1 is ENHRY and CDR2 is SYGVKD in the germline V gene.

The table lists this clone with a few counts. V usage is TRBV18 and J usage is TRBJ2-2; D possibly corresponds to TRBD2 (6 bases). Looked up from germline, CDR1 is KGHSH and CDR2 is LQKENI. V was cut by 2 bases and J by 2 bases, with 12 bases left in between. The CDR3 extends over 16 amino acids. The CDR3 region is CASSPLAGLNTGELFF. The DNA for the CDR3 is TGTGCCAGCTCACCATTGGCAGGACTAAACACCGGGGAGCTGTTTTTT.

V gene TRBV6-2 or TRBV6-3 combines with J gene TRBJ2-7; 10 nucleotides line up with TRBD1. This CDR3 has 16 amino acids. Trimming cost V 2 bases and J 4 bases; bases outside gene matches: 8. CDR1 and CDR2 from the germline V gene are MNHEY and SVGEGT. Here the CDR3 reads CASSYLPGQGIYEQYF. In DNA, the CDR3 is TGTGCCAGCAGTTACCTACCGGGACAGGGGATATACGAGCAGTACTTC.

Of note for this clone: A read error may account for a junction end that differs from germline. The chain carries TRBV6-1 and TRBJ1-2; TRBD1 might be the D (5 bases). Germline-derived CDR1 and CDR2 are MNHNS and SASEGT. The length of the CDR3 is 14 residues. The CDR3 region has the DNA TGTGCCTGCAGTGAACGTGGGGGGAGCGGGGGCTACACCTTC. It translates to CACSERGGSGGYTF.

Remarks on this clone: The junction differs from germline at one of its ends, possibly a read error. The chain recombines TRBV2 with TRBJ2-7; D may be TRBD1 or TRBD2 (5 bases each). Germline V gene lookup returns CDR1 SNHLY and CDR2 FYNNEI. The CDR3 length is 12 residues. The CDR3 is CASNPGRMPSQF. The CDR3 bases are TGTGCCAGCAACCCGGGACGGATGCCCTCTCAGTTC.

This rearrangement joins TRBV6-6 to TRBJ2-3; D gene ambiguous. This CDR3 has 15 residues. The V end was cut by 2 bases, the J end by 0 bases, with 9 bases between. Germline V gene data show CDR1 as MNHNY and CDR2 as SVGAGI (reference sequence). CDR3 in DNA: TGTGCCAGCAGTTACCGGAACCCTAGCACAGATACGCAGTATTTT. Protein: CASSYRNPSTDTQYF.

This chain uses TRBV11-1 with TRBJ1-2; D gene unclear. Germline CDR1 reads SGHAT; CDR2 reads FQDESV (reference sequence). CDR3 length equals 13 residues. Trimming pared 8 bases from V and 8 bases from J, leaving 18 bases between. DNA of the CDR3: TGTGCCAGCGGTTCTAGGACTGCCGTGGGCTACACCTTC. This encodes CASGSRTAVGYTF.

This chain joins TRBV7-8 and TRBJ2-7; D not certain. V shed 2 bases and J shed 3 bases, with 8 bases lying between them. CDR1 and CDR2 from the germline V gene are SGHVS and FQNEAQ. CDR3 length: 13 residues. The CDR3 sequence is CASSLMGSYEQYF. CDR3 in DNA: TGTGCCAGCAGCTTAATGGGCAGCTACGAGCAGTACTTC. The full variable domain, its missing parts supplied by reference TRBV7-8 and TRBJ2-7, is GAGVSQSPRYKVAKRGQDVALRCDPISGHVSLFWYQQALGQGPEFLTYFQNEAQLDKSGLPSDRFFAERPEGSVSTLKIQRTQQEDSAVYLCASSLMGSYEQYFGPGTRLTVT.

This clone was found once. CDR3 in DNA: TGTGCCAGCAGCCCAGGCAGGAGGGCGGAGGACATTCAGTACTTC. It translates to CASSPGRRAEDIQYF. The chain joins TRBV4-2 to TRBJ2-4; possible D gene TRBD2, 6 bases. Germline CDR1 is LGHNA and CDR2 is YNFKEQ. This CDR3 spans 15 amino acids. Trimming shortened V by 4 bases and J by 8 bases, and 18 bases separated the two germline ends.

This clone has only a few counts. The chain combines TRBV20-1 with TRBJ2-5; D is possibly TRBD1 or TRBD2 (6 bases each). The length of the CDR3 is 11 residues. The V gene's germline CDR1 is DFQATT and CDR2 SNEGSKA (reference sequence). Trimming cost V 6 bases and J 7 bases, with 12 bases left between them. DNA of the CDR3: TGCAGTGCCCCCAGGGGAGGGACCCAGTACTTC. Encoded protein: CSAPRGGTQYF.

CDR3 loop: CASSPLGGHNYGYTF. The CDR3 nucleotides are TGTGCCAGCAGCCCCCTGGGGGGACACAACTATGGCTACACCTTC. The rearrangement uses TRBV9 and TRBJ1-2, with D perhaps TRBD1 (6 bases). Germline V gene lookup returns CDR1 SGDLS and CDR2 YYNGEE. V was cut by 4 bases and J by 2 bases, with 15 bases left in between. The CDR3 extends over 15 amino acids.

This chain uses TRBV5-1 with TRBJ2-7; D is undetermined. The V gene lost 1 base and the J gene lost 0 bases, with 8 bases spanning the gap. CDR1 and CDR2 from the germline V gene are SGHRS and YFSETQ. The CDR3 has 14 amino acids. CDR3 residues: CASSLRPGSYEQYF. CDR3 DNA: TGCGCCAGCAGCTTGCGGCCCGGCTCCTACGAGCAGTACTTC.